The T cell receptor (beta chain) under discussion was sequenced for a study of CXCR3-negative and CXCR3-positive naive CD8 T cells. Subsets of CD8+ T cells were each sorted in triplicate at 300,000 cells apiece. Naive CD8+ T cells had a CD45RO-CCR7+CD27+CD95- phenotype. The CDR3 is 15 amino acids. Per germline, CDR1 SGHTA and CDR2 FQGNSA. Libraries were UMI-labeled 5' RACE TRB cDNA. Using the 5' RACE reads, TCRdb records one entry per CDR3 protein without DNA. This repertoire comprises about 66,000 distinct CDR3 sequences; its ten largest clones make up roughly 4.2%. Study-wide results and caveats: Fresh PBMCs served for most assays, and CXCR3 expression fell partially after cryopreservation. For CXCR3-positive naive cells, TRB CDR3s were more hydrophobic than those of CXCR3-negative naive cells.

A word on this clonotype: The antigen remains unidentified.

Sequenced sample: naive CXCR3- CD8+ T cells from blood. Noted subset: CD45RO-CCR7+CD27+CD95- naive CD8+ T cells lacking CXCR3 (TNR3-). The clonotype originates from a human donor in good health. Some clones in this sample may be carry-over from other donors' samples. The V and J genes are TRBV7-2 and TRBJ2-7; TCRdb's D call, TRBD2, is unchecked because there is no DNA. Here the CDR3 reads CASSLTSGGTYEQYF.